What follows describes a single T cell receptor beta chain. In the authors' workflow: Quantification of nucleated cells was approximated via reference gene primer amplification. The repertoire was sequenced with immunoSEQ multiplex PCR; TCRdb's copy has only in-frame clones and lacks some. The DNA gave D and trimming, while V, J and clone size come from that table. The table shows some 290,000 clones, with about nine tenths occurring only once. This sample is part of a study of blood T cell repertoires in COVID-19. Overall study: From the United States, Italy and Spain came samples of acute and convalescent COVID-19. T cells, B-cell-depleted T cells, or PBMCs supplied cDNA or gDNA.

The CDR3 loop spans 16 amino acids. With V trimmed by 0 bases and J by 3 bases, 5 bases remained unmatched. Per germline, CDR1 SNHLY and CDR2 FYNNEI. The source is a woman between 40 and 50 years old with acute COVID-19. The sample taken for sequencing was PBMCs or T cells enriched from blood (not recorded which). The chain combines TRBV2 with TRBJ1-1; TRBD1 matches at 9 bases. In DNA form, the CDR3 reads TGTGCCAGCAGTGAAGCGGGGACAGGGCGGGACACTGAAGCTTTCTTT. This gives the protein CASSEAGTGRDTEAFF. The variable domain in full, completed from reference TRBV2 and TRBJ1-1, reads EPEVTQTPSHQVTQMGQEVILRCVPISNHLYFYWYRQILGQKVEFLVSFYNNEISEKSEIFDDQFSVERPDGSNFTLKIRSTKLEDSAMYFCASSEAGTGRDTEAFFGQGTRLTVV.